These 17 T cell receptor beta chains were all obtained from the same sample, sequenced in a study of siplizumab effects on memory and regulatory T cells. TCRdb keeps only in-frame clones here, not all; method: immunoSEQ multiplex PCR. The sample has some 52,000 clones; 95% to 97% are singletons. Material for sequencing was naive CD4+ T cells sorted from blood. The receptors here all came from a human donor in good health.

The chain employs TRBV5-8 and TRBJ1-5, with D possibly matching TRBD1 (5 bases). This CDR3 comprises 17 residues. Trimming took off 5 bases at V and 5 bases at J, with 23 bases between the two ends. Germline V CDR1 and CDR2: SGHTS, YDEGEE. CDR3 sequence reads: CASSRRRGRREDQPQHF. The CDR3 DNA sequence: TGTGCCAGCAGTCGGCGGCGGGGGAGGAGGGAAGATCAGCCCCAGCATTTT.

The V and J genes are TRBV28 and TRBJ2-1, with TRBD2 matching over 16 bases. The germline gives CDR1 MDHEN, CDR2 SYDVKM. There are 15 residues in the CDR3. V shed 5 bases and J 9 bases; nucleotides not matched to a gene: 4. The CDR3 DNA reads as TGTGCCAGCAGTCCAGGGACTAGCGGGAGGGTTGAGCAGTTCTTC. It translates to CASSPGTSGRVEQFF.

V and J are TRBV4-1 and TRBJ1-3; tentatively, D is TRBD1 (5 bases). The CDR3 covers 18 residues. CDR1 and CDR2 from the germline V gene are MGHRA and YSYEKL. The germline V and J ends were trimmed by 1 base and 1 base, with 17 bases remaining between them. CDR3 DNA: TGCGCCAGCAGCCAAGTGCCAGGGCGTTCCGAATCTGGAAACACCATATATTTT. Protein sequence: CASSQVPGRSESGNTIYF.

V usage is TRBV19 and J usage is TRBJ2-1; 11 nucleotides match TRBD2. V shed 6 bases, J shed 7 bases, and the junction held 8 bases outside the gene matches. Germline CDR1 is LNHDA and CDR2 is SQIVND (reference sequence). The CDR3 consists of 15 residues. This CDR3 is CASRPGTSGRNEQFF. CDR3 bases: TGTGCCAGTAGGCCCGGGACTAGCGGACGGAATGAGCAGTTCTTC.

The chain has TRBV7-2 and TRBJ2-3; D remains unclear. The CDR3 is 16 amino acids. Germline V CDR1 and CDR2: SGHTA, FQGNSA. V shed 1 base and J shed 0 bases, with 11 bases lying between them. The CDR3, as DNA: TGTGCCAGCAGCTTAGACTACTACACTAGCACAGATACGCAGTATTTT. Its translation: CASSLDYYTSTDTQYF.

V is TRBV30 and J is TRBJ2-6; 9 nucleotides match TRBD1. This CDR3 spans 18 amino acids. Trimming took 3 bases from V and 3 from J; bases not matched to a gene: 12. Germline values: CDR1 GTSNPN, CDR2 SVGIG (reference sequence). Written as DNA, the CDR3 is TGTGCCTGGAGCGGAACCGGGACAGGGAAGGGTGGGGCCAACGTCCTGACTTTC. It specifies CAWSGTGTGKGGANVLTF.

The chain links TRBV18 to TRBJ1-1, with no clear D. The length of the CDR3 is 13 residues. In germline, CDR1 is KGHSH, CDR2 LQKENI. Trimming took 1 base from V and 1 from J, leaving 4 bases between them. In DNA form, the CDR3 reads TGTGCCAGCTCACCACAAGCGAACACTGAAGCTTTCTTT. As protein: CASSPQANTEAFF.

The genes are TRBV7-2 and TRBJ2-7; D is ambiguous. The germline V gene has CDR1 SGHTA and CDR2 FQGNSA. This CDR3 is 12 amino acids long. The V gene lost 0 bases and the J gene lost 4 bases, with 4 bases spanning the gap. CDR3 nucleotide sequence: TGTGCCAGCAGCTTAGCGCATTACGAGCAGTACTTC. Translation: CASSLAHYEQYF.

The rearrangement joins TRBV18 to TRBJ2-1; D is possibly TRBD1 or TRBD2 (5 bases each). This CDR3 spans 14 amino acids. Germline V CDR1 and CDR2: KGHSH, LQKENI. V was trimmed by 3 bases and J by 5 bases, leaving 11 bases between them. CDR3 amino acids: CASSPGPVDNEQFF. CDR3 DNA: TGTGCCAGCTCACCGGGACCAGTAGACAATGAGCAGTTCTTC.

The rearrangement joins TRBV2 to TRBJ2-3, with D perhaps matching TRBD1 (6 bases). Germline CDR1 and CDR2: SNHLY and FYNNEI. There are 14 residues in the CDR3. V lost 4 bases and J 2 bases, leaving 10 bases between the germline ends. DNA of the CDR3: TGTGCCAGCAGTGTCCAGGGGAACACAGATACGCAGTATTTT. Amino acid sequence: CASSVQGNTDTQYF.

V gene TRBV5-1 combines with J gene TRBJ2-4, with 7 bases lining up with TRBD2. Germline V gives CDR1 SGHRS, CDR2 YFSETQ. V shed 3 bases, J shed 1 base, and the junction held 4 bases outside the gene matches. This CDR3 spans 15 amino acids. The CDR3 loop is CASSSGEGAKNIQYF. The CDR3 bases are TGCGCCAGCAGCTCGGGGGAGGGGGCCAAAAACATTCAGTACTTC.

The chain joins TRBV19 to TRBJ2-5; maybe TRBD1 (6 bases). V lost 0 bases to trimming and J lost 5 bases, with 13 bases between them. Per the germline V gene, CDR1 is LNHDA and CDR2 is SQIVND (reference sequence). The CDR3 is 15 residues long. CDR3 amino acids: CASSIDRGMMETQYF. The CDR3 bases are TGTGCCAGTAGTATAGACAGGGGTATGATGGAGACCCAGTACTTC.

This clone occurred once. The CDR3 DNA reads TGTGCCAGCTCCGGGACGGTGAACACTGAAGCTTTCTTT. Translated, it gives CASSGTVNTEAFF. The J gene is TRBJ1-1, the V gene TRBV6-1; possible D gene TRBD1, 5 bases. V was trimmed by 8 bases and J by 0 bases, leaving 10 bases between them. In germline, CDR1 is MNHNS, CDR2 SASEGT. This CDR3 contains 13 residues.

The V gene is TRBV5-1, the J gene TRBJ1-1; D is undetermined. The CDR3 consists of 14 residues. Per the germline V gene, CDR1 is SGHRS and CDR2 is YFSETQ. The V and J ends lost 2 bases and 6 bases respectively, with 14 bases between them. In DNA form, the CDR3 reads TGCGCCAGCAGCTTTATGGGCTCGGAGTCTGAAGCTTTCTTT. It yields the protein CASSFMGSESEAFF.

The chain has TRBV15 and TRBJ1-5; D may be TRBD1 (6 bases). The CDR3 consists of 15 residues. Germline V gene data show CDR1 as LNHNV and CDR2 as YYDKDF (reference sequence). The V end lost 3 bases, the J end lost 2 bases, and 11 bases lay between the germline ends. The CDR3 sequence: CATSRAGGRNQPQHF. CDR3 sequence (DNA): TGTGCCACCAGCAGGGCTGGGGGGCGCAATCAGCCCCAGCATTTT.

The V and J genes are TRBV29-1 and TRBJ2-3, with 9 bases aligning to TRBD1. The germline gives CDR1 SQVTM, CDR2 ANQGSEA. The V segment lost 6 bases and the J segment 3 bases; nucleotides outside the gene matches: 4. The CDR3 is 13 residues long. CDR3 loop: CSVPGQGTDTQYF. As DNA, the CDR3 is TGCAGCGTCCCGGGACAGGGTACAGATACGCAGTATTTT.

This chain uses TRBV7-8 with TRBJ1-4, with 8 bases identical to TRBD1. The CDR3 is made up of 15 amino acids. V dropped 5 bases and J dropped 7; count of bases not matched to a gene: 9. Per the germline V gene, CDR1 is SGHVS and CDR2 is FQNEAQ. This CDR3 is CASSTLTGEAEKLFF. The CDR3 DNA follows: TGTGCCAGCAGCACTTTGACAGGGGAAGCTGAAAAACTGTTTTTT.